A selection of T cell receptor beta chains follows, all from one sample in a study of control samples from healthy donors and cancer patients. Sequenced by immunoSEQ multiplex PCR; TCRdb stores in-frame clones only, minus some. Of some 120,000 clones listed, over 75% are singletons. Material: blood. The receptor set was obtained from a man aged 55 to 70 in good health. Each CDR3 is given with its conserved first and last residue.

TRBJ1-2	TRBV3-1/TRBV3-2	CASSQYENGYTF
TRBJ2-7	TRBV6-5	CASSYSRQGTYEQYF
TRBJ2-3	TRBV7-6	CASSLVPVRDRGSFTDTQYF
TRBJ2-3	TRBV19	CASSIQTGTDTQYF
TRBJ2-5	TRBV11-1	CASSPAGRGGPNF
NA	TRBV6-6	CASSYERTSINEQYF
TRBJ1-2	TRBV3-1/TRBV3-2	CASSQVAQGVSGYTF
TRBJ1-6	TRBV5-1	CASSLANSGTNSPLHF
TRBJ1-6	TRBV19	CASRIGTGVPNSPLHF
TRBJ2-3	TRBV20-1	CSASSSGRTLDTQYF
TRBJ2-3	TRBV19	CASRPRLGYTQYF
TRBJ2-3	TRBV5-1	CASSLRASTDTQYF
TRBJ1-1	TRBV25-1	CASSENGGVGTEAFF
TRBJ1-5	TRBV2	CASLDRASNQPQHF
TRBJ1-2	TRBV6-5	CASSGSGSYYGYTF
TRBJ1-2	TRBV14	CASSQTQGYGYTF
TRBJ1-4	TRBV3-1/TRBV3-2	CASSQSSQVTTNEKLFF
TRBJ2-7	TRBV28	CASSNSGQPTYEQYF
TRBJ1-2	TRBV28	CASSLAKNYGYTF
TRBJ2-1	TRBV6-5	CASSYSSGTSNEQFF
TRBJ1-5	TRBV2	CASRKEEGRGNQPQHF
TRBJ2-3	TRBV2	CASRDRVVAGRSTDTQYF
TRBJ2-7	TRBV6-6	CASRSGTGAYEQYF
TRBJ1-2	TRBV27	CASSQRQGASYGYTF
TRBJ2-1	TRBV10-3	CAISWDSTGEQFF